These 5 T cell receptor beta chains share one sample of origin, sequenced in a study of blood T cell repertoires in COVID-19. This table comes from immunoSEQ multiplex PCR, and its TCRdb copy is limited to in-frame clones, with some not included. The table records over 200,000 clones, about 89% of them present only once. Sequenced input: peripheral blood. The receptors were sampled from a woman aged 45-59 years with acute or convalescent COVID-19.

The CDR3 region has the DNA TGTGCCAGCAGTTACTCGTCGCCAGGGTTAACCTACGAGCAGTACTTC. This gives the protein CASSYSSPGLTYEQYF. V usage is TRBV6-5 and J usage is TRBJ2-7; the D gene is possibly TRBD1 (5 bases). Trimming stripped 0 bases from V and 2 bases from J, with 14 bases between. The germline gives CDR1 MNHEY, CDR2 SVGAGI. There are 16 residues in the CDR3.

The rearrangement joins TRBV6-2 or TRBV6-3 to TRBJ2-3; the match to TRBD1 covers 7 bases. V shed 4 bases, J shed 4 bases, and the junction held 8 bases outside the gene matches. The CDR3 runs 15 residues. CDR1 is MNHEY, CDR2 SVGEGT, per germline. The CDR3 region has the DNA TGTGCCAGCAGTTCCGCCGGGACAGCTTCAGATACGCAGTATTTT. Its protein product is CASSSAGTASDTQYF.

The J gene is TRBJ2-7, the V gene TRBV14, with D uncertain. The germline V gene encodes CDR1 SGHDN and CDR2 FVKESK. The V and J ends lost 1 base and 4 bases respectively, with 11 bases between them. This CDR3 comprises 14 residues. DNA for the CDR3: TGTGCCAGCAGCCAAGGCTACCTAGTATACGAGCAGTACTTC. This sequence encodes CASSQGYLVYEQYF.

The chain couples TRBV6-1 to TRBJ2-1, with D tentatively TRBD2 (8 bases). Germline CDR1 is MNHNS and CDR2 is SASEGT. The CDR3 runs 16 residues. Trimming took off 4 bases at V and 6 bases at J, with 19 bases between the two ends. CDR3 in amino acids: CASSAREGQYVNEQFF. The CDR3 DNA sequence: TGTGCCAGCAGTGCCCGGGAGGGACAGTATGTCAATGAGCAGTTCTTC.

The chain combines TRBV9 with TRBJ2-7; TRBD2 aligns across 12 bases. CDR3 length: 20 residues. After removal of 0 bases from V and 0 bases from J, the junction contained 13 bases not matched to a gene. Per germline, CDR1 SGDLS and CDR2 YYNGEE. The CDR3 loop reads CASSVDGWTWTSGVSYEQYF. In DNA, the CDR3 is TGTGCCAGCAGCGTAGATGGGTGGACCTGGACTAGCGGGGTCTCCTACGAGCAGTACTTC.